These 11 T cell receptor beta chains originate from one sample sequenced in a study of somatic mutations in cytotoxic T cells in rheumatoid arthritis. Clones were read by immunoSEQ multiplex PCR, and TCRdb kept only the in-frame ones, dropping some. In the table there are 35,000 to 45,000 clones, about four fifths of which are singletons. The sequenced sample was CD8+ T cells sorted from blood. The receptors here all came from a middle-aged man in good health.

The chain joins TRBV6-6 to TRBJ2-7; TRBD2 aligns across 13 bases. The germline gives CDR1 MNHNY, CDR2 SVGAGI (reference sequence). This CDR3 has 16 residues. The ends lost 5 bases at V and 3 bases at J; junction bases unmatched: 7. Here the CDR3 DNA reads TGTGCCAGCAGTGGGGCGGGACTAGCGGGAATCTACGAGCAGTACTTC. Protein sequence: CASSGAGLAGIYEQYF.

Here the CDR3 DNA reads TGTGCCAGCAGTTTGTCGGGACTAGCGGAGCAGTTCTTC. Protein: CASSLSGLAEQFF. This chain connects TRBV27 to TRBJ2-1, with 10 bases identical to TRBD2. The CDR3 spans 13 residues. CDR1 is MNHEY, CDR2 SMNVEV, per germline (reference sequence). J gave up 10 bases and V 3 bases, and 3 bases lay outside the gene matches.

CDR3 sequence (DNA): TGCAGCGTGTTCGAGAGTTCCTACGAGCAGTACTTC. Protein product: CSVFESSYEQYF. This sequence joins TRBV29-1 and TRBJ2-5; D ambiguous. Matching the DNA end better, TRBJ2-7 makes the J call doubtful. The length of the CDR3 is 12 residues. CDR1 is SQVTM and CDR2 is ANQGSEA in the germline V gene.

This clone was counted between two and nine times. The chain employs TRBV29-1 and TRBJ2-1; 10 bases match TRBD2. In germline, CDR1 is SQVTM, CDR2 ANQGSEA. The CDR3 length is 15 residues. Losses at the gene ends were 0 bases for V and 6 bases for J; bases not matched to a gene: 5. The CDR3 DNA sequence: TGCAGCGTTGAAGAACGGGCTAGCGGGAGCAATGAGCAGTTCTTC. The encoded protein is CSVEERASGSNEQFF.

The chain links TRBV29-1 to TRBJ2-7, with D possibly called TRBD1 or TRBD2 (5 bases each). This CDR3 has 14 amino acids. Germline V gene lookup returns CDR1 SQVTM and CDR2 ANQGSEA. Trimming stripped 5 bases from V and 0 bases from J, with 14 bases between. CDR3 in DNA: TGCAGCGTTCTGGCAGGGACCGACTCCTACGAGCAGTACTTC. Translated, it gives CSVLAGTDSYEQYF.

This chain connects TRBV4-3 to TRBJ1-2; D is uncertain. This CDR3 has 13 amino acids. The V gene's germline CDR1 is LGHNA and CDR2 YSLEER. The germline V and J ends were trimmed by 2 bases and 4 bases, with 8 bases remaining between them. Written as DNA, the CDR3 is TGCGCCAGCAGCCAATTGGGTCTCTATGGCTACACCTTC. Translated, it gives CASSQLGLYGYTF.

The chain has TRBV9 and TRBJ2-2; D is possibly TRBD1 (5 bases). CDR1 SGDLS and CDR2 YYNGEE come from the germline V gene. The CDR3 spans 14 residues. V dropped 3 bases and J dropped 3 bases, with 9 bases sitting between them. The chain's CDR3 is CASSDPGHTGELFF. The CDR3 DNA sequence: TGTGCCAGCAGCGACCCAGGGCACACCGGGGAGCTGTTTTTT.

This rearrangement joins TRBV9 to TRBJ1-4, with D perhaps matching TRBD1 (6 bases). Germline CDR1 reads SGDLS; CDR2 reads YYNGEE. The length of the CDR3 is 16 residues. V lost 0 bases to trimming and J lost 6 bases, with 15 bases between them. The CDR3 loop reads CASSVDPDRTYEKLFF. In DNA form, the CDR3 reads TGTGCCAGCAGCGTAGATCCCGACAGGACCTATGAAAAACTGTTTTTT.

The chain has TRBV19 and TRBJ1-4; no reliable D call. The germline gives CDR1 LNHDA, CDR2 SQIVND (reference sequence). The CDR3 totals 16 residues. V dropped 1 base and J dropped 8 bases, with 17 bases sitting between them. CDR3 sequence (DNA): TGTGCCAGTAGTATAGGAGGCGGGTTCGTGGAGGAAAAACTGTTTTTT. Translating it yields CASSIGGGFVEEKLFF. Looking up the rest from reference TRBV19 and TRBJ1-4 gives the full variable domain: DGGITQSPKYLFRKEGQNVTLSCEQNLNHDAMYWYRQDPGQGLRLIYYSQIVNDFQKGDIAEGYSVSREKKESFPLTVTSAQKNPTAFYLCASSIGGGFVEEKLFFGSGTQLSVL.

The chain combines TRBV5-4 with TRBJ1-5, with TRBD1 as a possible D gene (5 bases). The CDR3 has 15 amino acids. Germline V lookup: CDR1 SGHNT, CDR2 YYREEE (reference sequence). V dropped 1 base and J dropped 0 bases, with 8 bases sitting between them. CDR3: CASSLWGDSNQPQHF. The CDR3 bases are TGTGCCAGCAGCTTGTGGGGGGATAGCAATCAGCCCCAGCATTTT.

This rearrangement joins TRBV11-1 to TRBJ2-2, with TRBD1 identical over 7 bases. CDR1 is SGHAT and CDR2 is FQDESV in the germline V gene (reference sequence). The CDR3 is made up of 14 amino acids. V trimming: 5 bases; J trimming: 1 base; junction bases outside the gene matches: 1. CDR3: CASSRTGNTGELFF. CDR3 in DNA: TGTGCCAGCAGCCGGACAGGGAACACCGGGGAGCTGTTTTTT.